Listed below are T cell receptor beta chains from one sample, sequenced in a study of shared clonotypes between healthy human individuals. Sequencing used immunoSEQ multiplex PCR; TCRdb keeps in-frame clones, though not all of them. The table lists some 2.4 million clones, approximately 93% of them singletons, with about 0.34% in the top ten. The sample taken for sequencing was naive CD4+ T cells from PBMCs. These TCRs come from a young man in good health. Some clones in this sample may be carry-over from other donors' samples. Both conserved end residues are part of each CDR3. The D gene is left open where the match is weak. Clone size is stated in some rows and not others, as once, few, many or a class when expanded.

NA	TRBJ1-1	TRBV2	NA	CASSPGVGEAFF	TGTGCCAGCAGTCCAGGGGTGGGTGAAGCTTTCTTT
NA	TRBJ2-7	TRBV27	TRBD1	CASSFIGTGGNHEQYF	TGTGCCAGCAGTTTTATTGGGACAGGGGGCAATCACGAGCAGTACTTC
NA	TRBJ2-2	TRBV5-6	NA	CASSTGLRSTGELFF	TGTGCCAGCAGCACGGGCTTGCGGAGCACCGGGGAGCTGTTTTTT
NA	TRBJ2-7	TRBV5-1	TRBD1	CASSLTGESYEQYF	TGCGCCAGCAGCTTGACAGGGGAGTCCTACGAGCAGTACTTC
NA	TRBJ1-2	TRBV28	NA	CASRLTGTLGGYTF	TGTGCCAGCAGACTGACCGGGACCCTGGGTGGCTACACCTTC
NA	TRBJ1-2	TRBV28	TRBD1	CASSLPGTDYGYTF	TGTGCCAGCAGTTTACCTGGGACAGACTATGGCTACACCTTC
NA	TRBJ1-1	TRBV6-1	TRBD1	CASSRTGTEAFF	TGTGCCAGCAGTCGGACAGGCACTGAAGCTTTCTTT
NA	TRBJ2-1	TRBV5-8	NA	CASSLERSAEEYNEQFF	TGTGCCAGCAGCTTGGAGCGCAGCGCAGAAGAATACAATGAGCAGTTCTTC
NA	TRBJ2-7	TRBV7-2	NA	CASSRRALAYEQYF	TGTGCCAGCAGCCGCCGCGCCTTGGCCTACGAGCAGTACTTC
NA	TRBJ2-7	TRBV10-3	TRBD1	CAISGYQGADEQYF	TGTGCCATCAGTGGTTACCAGGGGGCGGACGAGCAGTACTTC
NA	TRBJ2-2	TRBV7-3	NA	CASSLWGLHTGELFF	TGTGCCAGCAGCTTATGGGGTTTGCACACCGGGGAGCTGTTTTTT
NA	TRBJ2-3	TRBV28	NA	CASRDPSIRDTQYF	TGTGCCAGCAGGGACCCCTCAATTCGTGATACGCAGTATTTT
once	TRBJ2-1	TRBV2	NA	CASSVRGESEQFF	TGTGCCAGCAGTGTAAGGGGGGAATCAGAGCAGTTCTTC
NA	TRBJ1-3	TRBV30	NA	CAWSGGLSSGNTIYF	TGTGCCTGGAGTGGGGGCCTTTCCTCTGGAAACACCATATATTTT
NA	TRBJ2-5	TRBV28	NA	CASSSDQGQEYF	TGTGCCAGCAGTTCCGATCAGGGTCAGGAGTACTTC
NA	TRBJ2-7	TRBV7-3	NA	CASSLPGQQYF	TGTGCCAGCAGCTTACCGGGTCAGCAGTACTTC
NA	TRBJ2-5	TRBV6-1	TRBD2	CASSVGTSGRSTQYF	TGTGCCAGCAGCGTGGGGACTAGCGGGAGGTCGACCCAGTACTTC
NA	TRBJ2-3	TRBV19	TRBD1	CASTAPGQGTEDTQYF	TGTGCCAGTACCGCTCCGGGACAGGGGACTGAAGATACGCAGTATTTT
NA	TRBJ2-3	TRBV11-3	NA	CASSYLANTQYF	TGTGCCAGCAGCTACTTAGCCAATACGCAGTATTTT
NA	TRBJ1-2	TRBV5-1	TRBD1	CASSLAPGQGANYGYTF	TGCGCCAGCAGCTTGGCCCCGGGACAGGGAGCCAACTATGGCTACACCTTC